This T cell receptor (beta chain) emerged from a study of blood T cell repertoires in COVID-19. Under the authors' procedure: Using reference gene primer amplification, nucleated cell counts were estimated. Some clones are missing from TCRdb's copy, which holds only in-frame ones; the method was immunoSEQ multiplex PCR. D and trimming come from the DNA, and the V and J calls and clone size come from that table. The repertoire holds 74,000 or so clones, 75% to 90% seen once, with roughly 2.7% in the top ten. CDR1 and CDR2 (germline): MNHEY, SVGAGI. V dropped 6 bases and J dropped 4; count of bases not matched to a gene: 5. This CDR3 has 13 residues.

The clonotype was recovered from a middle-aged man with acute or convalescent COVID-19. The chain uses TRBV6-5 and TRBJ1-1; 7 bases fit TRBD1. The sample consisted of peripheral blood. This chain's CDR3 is CASRTGARTEAFF. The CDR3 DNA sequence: TGTGCCAGCAGAACAGGGGCACGCACTGAAGCTTTCTTT.